Sequencing of this T cell receptor (beta chain) was carried out in a study of CD8 T cells in Susac syndrome. This CDR3 region has 15 residues. The germline V gene has CDR1 KGHSH and CDR2 LQKENI. Trimming removed 3 bases from V and 0 bases from J, with 8 bases in between. The authors reverse transcribed roughly 0.5 to 1 ug RNA with random hexamers. TCRdb reanalysed the immunoSEQ multiplex PCR reads using MiXCR and keeps one entry per CDR3 protein. Among more than 150,000 distinct CDR3 sequences listed, approximately 95% were seen once. TCR beta was sequenced from blood CD8+ and CD4+ T cells. The receptor comes from a human donor with Susac syndrome. Input material: CD4+ T cells from PBMCs. The V and J genes are TRBV18 and TRBJ1-4; D gene uncertain. The CDR3 spells CASSPERSTNEKLFF. The CDR3 coding sequence is TGTGCCAGCTCACCCGAACGTTCAACTAATGAAAAACTGTTTTTT.